The next 22 T cell receptor beta chains were all read from a single sample in a study of read filtering for tumor transcriptome and immune sequencing. This library used about 360 ng RNA and molecular barcoded adaptors spanning alpha/delta and beta/gamma chains. TCRdb itself ran the reads through MiXCR, one entry per CDR3 protein. Seen here are roughly 67,000 distinct CDR3 sequences, roughly 20% observed once, and the top ten hold 11%. Sequencing was carried out using a population of CD138-negative cells sorted from bone marrow. The receptors were sampled from a donor aged 40 or older with multiple myeloma.

This clonotype has at least ten counts. V gene TRBV10-3 combines with J gene TRBJ2-2; D possibly corresponds to TRBD1 (5 bases). CDR1 and CDR2 (germline): ENHRY, SYGVKD. The CDR3 runs to 13 residues. V lost 6 bases, J lost 1 base, and 6 bases lay in between. The CDR3 DNA reads TGTGCCATCAGCCAGGGGAACACCGGGGAGCTGTTTTTT. It codes for CAISQGNTGELFF.

This clonotype came up a few times. The V and J genes are TRBV7-3 and TRBJ2-2; D not resolved. Trimming took 1 base from V and 5 from J, leaving 5 bases between them. CDR3 size: 13 residues. Germline CDR1 SGHTA, CDR2 FQGTGA. CDR3 coding DNA: TGTGCCAGCAGCTTAAGGGCTACCGGGGAGCTGTTTTTT. Its translation is CASSLRATGELFF.

This clonotype was recorded many times. This chain links TRBV28 with TRBJ2-5; 9 bases align to TRBD1. Trimming at V came to 7 bases and at J to 5 bases, leaving 11 bases not matched to a gene. This CDR3 is 15 amino acids long. CDR1 is MDHEN and CDR2 is SYDVKM in the germline V gene. For the CDR3, the DNA is TGTGCCAGCATCAACCCGGGACAGGGTTGGGAGACCCAGTACTTC. Translating it yields CASINPGQGWETQYF.

This clonotype has ten or more counts. V and J are TRBV3-1 and TRBJ2-7, with D perhaps TRBD1 (6 bases). The CDR3 length is 14 residues. The germline V and J ends were trimmed by 4 bases and 7 bases, with 17 bases remaining between them. The germline gives CDR1 LGHDT, CDR2 YNNKEL (reference sequence). DNA of the CDR3: TGTGCCAGCAGCCCCGGGACACCCCCTTTGGAGCAGTACTTC. It specifies CASSPGTPPLEQYF.

The rearrangement joins TRBV15 to TRBJ2-7, with 13 bases aligning to TRBD2. V lost 2 bases, J lost 0 bases, and 10 bases stayed unmatched. CDR1 and CDR2 (germline): LNHNV, YYDKDF (reference sequence). The CDR3 contains 19 residues. The CDR3 DNA is TGTGCCACCAGCAGAAATCCGACTAGCGGGGGGTTAAGCTCCTACGAGCAGTACTTC. It yields the protein CATSRNPTSGGLSSYEQYF.

Turning to this clonotype: One base away lies a much larger clone, so this may be a sequencing read error. This rearrangement joins TRBV5-1 to TRBJ2-3; TRBD2 matches 7 bases. With V trimmed by 6 bases and J by 8 bases, 9 bases remained unmatched. The CDR3 has 13 amino acids. Germline V gives CDR1 SGHRS, CDR2 YFSETQ. The CDR3 sequence is CASMSSGTRTQYF. CDR3 coding DNA: TGCGCCAGCATGTCTAGCGGAACTCGTACGCAGTATTTT.

This clonotype was detected many times. The rearrangement links TRBV10-3 to TRBJ2-1; D is possibly TRBD1 (6 bases). The ends were cut back, 7 bases at V and 7 bases at J, with 17 bases in the middle. From germline, CDR1 is ENHRY and CDR2 SYGVKD. CDR3 length: 14 residues. DNA of the CDR3: TGTGCCATCACCCCCCGAACAGGGACGAATGAGCAGTTCTTC. Translating it yields CAITPRTGTNEQFF.

To note about this clonotype: A read error may explain this, as a much larger clone is one base away. The rearrangement links TRBV7-9 to TRBJ1-2; D not certain. CDR3 length: 11 residues. The germline gives CDR1 SEHNR, CDR2 FQNEAQ (reference sequence). The CDR3 here is CSSSLDGGYTF. CDR3 coding DNA: TGTTCCAGCAGCTTAGACGGCGGCTACACCTTC.

This clonotype was seen repeatedly, ten times or more. V and J are TRBV29-1 and TRBJ1-2; D is unresolved. The CDR3 spans 12 residues. CDR1 is SQVTM and CDR2 is ANQGSEA in the germline V gene. V lost 7 bases and J lost 0, with 9 bases in between. In DNA form, the CDR3 reads TGCAGCGGATCGCTAGCTAACTATGGCTACACCTTC. Its protein is CSGSLANYGYTF. Full variable domain (missing parts from reference TRBV29-1 and TRBJ1-2): SAVISQKPSRDICQRGTSLTIQCQVDSQVTMMFWYRQQPGQSLTLIATANQGSEATYESGFVIDKFPISRPNLTFSTLTVSNMSPEDSSIYLCSGSLANYGYTFGSGTRLTVV.

This clonotype was observed a handful of times. A much more abundant neighbour one base away suggests this may be a read error. The rearrangement links TRBV20-1 to TRBJ2-7; 9 bases map to TRBD1. This CDR3 contains 13 residues. The germline CDR1 and CDR2 sequences are DFQATT and SNEGSKA (reference sequence). V lost 4 bases and J lost 6; bases outside the gene matches: 7. The CDR3 DNA sequence: TGCAGTGCTAACAGGGGGCTTAGATTCGAGCAGTACTTC. Translated, it gives CSANRGLRFEQYF.

Ten or more counts support this clonotype. This chain joins TRBV12-3 or TRBV12-4 and TRBJ2-1, with 7 bases aligning to TRBD2. V was pared by 6 bases and J by 4 bases, with 12 bases of the junction left unmatched. There are 16 residues in the CDR3. CDR3 region: CASRRLGLEIYNEQFF. The CDR3 bases are TGTGCCAGCAGGAGACTAGGACTAGAAATATACAATGAGCAGTTCTTC.

This clonotype showed up just a few times. The V call is TRBV11-1, the J call TRBJ2-7, with TRBD2 matching over 9 bases. Germline assignment: CDR1 SGHAT and CDR2 FQDESV (reference sequence). This CDR3 region has 15 residues. J was trimmed by 2 bases and V by 1 base; bases with no gene match: 3. Written as DNA, the CDR3 is TGTGCCAGCAGCTTAGGACTAGCGGCCGCCTACGAGCAGTACTTC. Protein product: CASSLGLAAAYEQYF.

This clonotype was seen many times. The CDR3 loop is CSALLAPRTDTQYF. The DNA of the CDR3 is TGCAGTGCTCTACTAGCGCCCCGCACAGATACGCAGTATTTT. The V gene is TRBV20-1, the J gene TRBJ2-3; 7 bases line up with TRBD2. Trimming took 5 bases from V and 1 from J; bases not matched to a gene: 6. Looked up from germline, CDR1 is DFQATT and CDR2 is SNEGSKA (reference sequence). The CDR3 runs to 14 residues.

Ten or more counts support this clonotype. In nucleotides, the CDR3 is TGCAGTGCTAGGTGGGATCTTCGGGCCTACGAGCAGTACTTC. The encoded protein is CSARWDLRAYEQYF. The rearrangement joins TRBV20-1 to TRBJ2-7; D not certain. From germline, CDR1 is DFQATT and CDR2 SNEGSKA (reference sequence). The ends were cut back, 3 bases at V and 2 bases at J, with 14 bases in the middle. This CDR3 comprises 14 residues.

This clonotype was seen ten or more times. The chain employs TRBV11-2 and TRBJ2-1; 7 bases line up with TRBD2. CDR3 length: 15 amino acids. Germline CDR1 is SGHAT and CDR2 is FQNNGV. Trimming removed 5 bases from V and 15 bases from J; junction bases left unmatched: 19. CDR3: CASSPLGATGGTPFF. The CDR3 nucleotides read TGTGCCAGCAGCCCCCTGGGCGCAACGGGGGGAACCCCGTTCTTC.

This clonotype was picked up a small number of times. This rearrangement joins TRBV29-1 to TRBJ1-2, with D possibly matching TRBD1 (5 bases). Germline CDR1 SQVTM, CDR2 ANQGSEA. V lost 4 bases to trimming and J lost 4 bases, with 22 bases between them. CDR3 length: 16 amino acids. CDR3 loop: CSVGGSRRGLAYGYTF. CDR3 sequence (DNA): TGCAGCGTTGGAGGCTCCCGAAGGGGCTTAGCCTATGGCTACACCTTC.

The table lists this clonotype with many counts. The chain is built from TRBV28 and TRBJ2-3, with TRBD2 matching over 7 bases. With V trimmed by 6 bases and J by 0 bases, 6 bases remained unmatched. This CDR3 comprises 15 residues. Germline V gene lookup returns CDR1 MDHEN and CDR2 SYDVKM. The CDR3 loop reads CASSVGLPSTDTQYF. The CDR3 DNA is TGTGCCAGCAGCGTGGGACTACCTAGCACAGATACGCAGTATTTT.

This clonotype was detected ten times or more. The chain combines TRBV28 with TRBJ1-5; 8 bases match TRBD1. The CDR3 is 14 amino acids. J lost 0 bases, V lost 5 bases, and 0 bases had no gene match. Germline CDR1 is MDHEN and CDR2 is SYDVKM. CDR3 coding DNA: TGTGCCAGCAGTGGACAGGGTAGCAATCAGCCCCAGCATTTT. It encodes CASSGQGSNQPQHF. The entire variable domain, with the rest obtained from reference TRBV28 and TRBJ1-5, is as follows: DVKVTQSSRYLVKRTGEKVFLECVQDMDHENMFWYRQDPGLGLRLIYFSYDVKMKEKGDIPEGYSVSREKKERFSLILESASTNQTSMYLCASSGQGSNQPQHFGDGTRLSIL.

In regard to this clonotype: One base away lies a much larger clone, so this may be a sequencing read error. This chain links TRBV7-2 with TRBJ1-5; D gene uncertain. Germline V lookup: CDR1 SGHTA, CDR2 FQGNSA. The CDR3 consists of 12 residues. This CDR3 is CASSKDNRPQHF. The CDR3 region has the DNA TGTGCCAGCAGCAAAGACAATCGGCCCCAGCATTTT.

This clonotype was picked up many times. CDR3 loop: CATGGAEIDGANVLTF. The CDR3 DNA reads as TGTGCCACCGGAGGGGCAGAGATCGATGGGGCCAACGTCCTGACTTTC. This sequence joins TRBV10-3 and TRBJ2-6; D is perhaps TRBD2 (6 bases). Between the trimmed V and J ends, which lost 10 bases and 3 bases, there was a span of 19 bases. CDR1 ENHRY and CDR2 SYGVKD come from the germline V gene. CDR3 length: 16 residues.

This clonotype has at least ten counts. The V gene is TRBV7-9, the J gene TRBJ2-5; D gene uncertain. The CDR3 length is 13 residues. Germline CDR1 and CDR2: SEHNR and FQNEAQ (reference sequence). V dropped 2 bases and J dropped 13 bases, with 17 bases sitting between them. This CDR3 is CASSLSGGRDWYF. The CDR3 bases are TGTGCCAGCAGCTTATCAGGTGGTAGAGACTGGTACTTC.

This clonotype was seen ten or more times. J is TRBJ2-2 and V is TRBV7-8; possible D gene TRBD1, 6 bases. V was trimmed by 6 bases and J by 4 bases, leaving 15 bases between them. This CDR3 spans 15 amino acids. Germline V gene data show CDR1 as SGHVS and CDR2 as FQNEAQ. The CDR3 reads CASSVWGRVTGELFF. The CDR3 DNA is TGTGCCAGCAGTGTTTGGGGGCGGGTCACCGGGGAGCTGTTTTTT.